This T cell receptor beta chain was sequenced during a study of HIV-infected patients and healthy controls. No cell fractionation was done, so the repertoire covers all unsorted peripheral blood T cells. Control samples came from about nine uninfected healthy donors, a few of them resampled after about three months. This clonotype was seen many times. Antigen: not known. cDNA was made from 400 to 500 ng RNA using alpha and beta constant primers. Separate chain-specific third strand synthesis with multiplexing indices produced the alpha and beta libraries. The library had 12-nucleotide molecular identifiers formed by two random hexamers joined together. TCRdb used MiXCR to reprocess the 5' RACE reads, holding one entry per CDR3 protein. The sample includes about 24,000 distinct CDR3 sequences, 8.5% to 9% seen only once; the top ten take about 4%. The CDR3 is 17 amino acids. Trimming removed 0 bases from V and 0 bases from J, with 14 bases in between. Germline V gene lookup returns CDR1 LGHNA and CDR2 YNFKEQ.

Study results and caveats: Diversity differences between study cohorts were not due to their slight age and sex differences.

J is TRBJ1-1 and V is TRBV4-2, with no clear D. This TCR was recovered from an adult in good health. The sequenced sample consisted of blood. CDR3 sequence: CASSQDEGRFMNTEAFF. The CDR3 DNA is TGTGCCAGCAGCCAAGATGAGGGCAGATTCATGAACACTGAAGCTTTCTTT.